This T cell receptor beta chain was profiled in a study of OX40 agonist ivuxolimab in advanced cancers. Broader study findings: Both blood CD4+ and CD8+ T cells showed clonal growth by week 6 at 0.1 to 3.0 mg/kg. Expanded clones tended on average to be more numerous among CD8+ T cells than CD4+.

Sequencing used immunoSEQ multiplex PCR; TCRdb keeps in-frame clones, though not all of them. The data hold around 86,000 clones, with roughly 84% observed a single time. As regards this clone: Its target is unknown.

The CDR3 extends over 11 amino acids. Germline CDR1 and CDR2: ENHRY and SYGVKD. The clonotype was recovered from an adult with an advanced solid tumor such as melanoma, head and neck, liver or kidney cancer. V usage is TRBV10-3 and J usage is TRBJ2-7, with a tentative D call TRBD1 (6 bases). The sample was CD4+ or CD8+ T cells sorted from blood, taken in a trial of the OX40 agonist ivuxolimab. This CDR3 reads CSAGDPYEQYV. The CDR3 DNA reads TGTTCGGCAGGGGACCCCTACGAGCAGTACGTC.